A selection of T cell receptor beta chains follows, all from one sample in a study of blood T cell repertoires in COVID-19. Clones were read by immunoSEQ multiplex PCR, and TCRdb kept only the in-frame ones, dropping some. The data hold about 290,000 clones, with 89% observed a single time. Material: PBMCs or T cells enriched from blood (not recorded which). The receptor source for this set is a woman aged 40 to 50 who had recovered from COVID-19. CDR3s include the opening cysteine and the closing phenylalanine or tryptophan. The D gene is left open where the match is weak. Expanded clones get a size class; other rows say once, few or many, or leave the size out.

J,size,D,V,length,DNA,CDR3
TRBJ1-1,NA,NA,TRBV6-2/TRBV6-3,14,TGTGCCAGCAGTTACCTGCAGGGGCCGCCCAGAGCTTTCTTT,CASSYLQGPPRAFF
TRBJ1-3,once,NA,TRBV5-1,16,TGCGCCAGCAGCTTGGGAGGGATAAGGAGTGGAAACACCATATATTTT,CASSLGGIRSGNTIYF
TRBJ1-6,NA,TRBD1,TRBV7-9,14,TGTGCCAGCAGCTTCGGACAGGGGGCCCAGGCCCTCCACTTT,CASSFGQGAQALHF
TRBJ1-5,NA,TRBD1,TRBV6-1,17,TGTGCCAGCAGTGTTCTCAGACAGGGGCAAGGCAATCAGCCCCAGCATTTT,CASSVLRQGQGNQPQHF
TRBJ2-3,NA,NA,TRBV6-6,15,TGTGCCAGCCGAAGGGTCAGGGCTAGCACAGATACGCAGTATTTT,CASRRVRASTDTQYF
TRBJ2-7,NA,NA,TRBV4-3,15,TGCGCCAGCAGCCAAGATCAGGGCGGACCCGACGAGCAGTACTTC,CASSQDQGGPDEQYF
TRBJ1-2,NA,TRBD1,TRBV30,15,TGTGCCTGGAGCGCTGGGACAGGGCCTTTATATGGCTACACCTTC,CAWSAGTGPLYGYTF
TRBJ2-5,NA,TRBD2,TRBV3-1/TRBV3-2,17,TGTGCCAGCAGCCAAAGCCCCGGGACTAGGGGTTGGGAGACCCAGTACTTC,CASSQSPGTRGWETQYF
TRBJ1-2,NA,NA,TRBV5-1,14,TGCGCCAGCAGCTTGCACAATCCTAACTATGGCTACACCTTC,CASSLHNPNYGYTF
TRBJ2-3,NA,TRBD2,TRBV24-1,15,TGTGCCACCAGTGACGCGACTAGCGACACAGATACGCAGTATTTT,CATSDATSDTDTQYF
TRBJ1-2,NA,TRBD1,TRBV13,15,TGTGCCAGCAGGCAACTCCGGGACAGGGGTCATGGCTACACCTTC,CASRQLRDRGHGYTF